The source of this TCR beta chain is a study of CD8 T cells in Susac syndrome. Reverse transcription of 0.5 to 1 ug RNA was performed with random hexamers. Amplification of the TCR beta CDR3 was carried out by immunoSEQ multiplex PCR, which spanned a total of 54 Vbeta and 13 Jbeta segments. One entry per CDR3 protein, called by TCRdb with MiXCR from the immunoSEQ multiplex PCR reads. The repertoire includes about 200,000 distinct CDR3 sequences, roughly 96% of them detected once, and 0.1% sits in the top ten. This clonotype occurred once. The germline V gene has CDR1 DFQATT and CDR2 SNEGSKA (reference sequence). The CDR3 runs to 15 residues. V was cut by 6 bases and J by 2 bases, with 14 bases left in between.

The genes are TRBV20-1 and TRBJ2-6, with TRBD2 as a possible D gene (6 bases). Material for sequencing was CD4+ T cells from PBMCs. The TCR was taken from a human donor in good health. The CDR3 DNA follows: TGCAGTGCGCGTACCCCGGGGGCTGGGGCCAACGTCCTGACTTTC. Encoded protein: CSARTPGAGANVLTF.